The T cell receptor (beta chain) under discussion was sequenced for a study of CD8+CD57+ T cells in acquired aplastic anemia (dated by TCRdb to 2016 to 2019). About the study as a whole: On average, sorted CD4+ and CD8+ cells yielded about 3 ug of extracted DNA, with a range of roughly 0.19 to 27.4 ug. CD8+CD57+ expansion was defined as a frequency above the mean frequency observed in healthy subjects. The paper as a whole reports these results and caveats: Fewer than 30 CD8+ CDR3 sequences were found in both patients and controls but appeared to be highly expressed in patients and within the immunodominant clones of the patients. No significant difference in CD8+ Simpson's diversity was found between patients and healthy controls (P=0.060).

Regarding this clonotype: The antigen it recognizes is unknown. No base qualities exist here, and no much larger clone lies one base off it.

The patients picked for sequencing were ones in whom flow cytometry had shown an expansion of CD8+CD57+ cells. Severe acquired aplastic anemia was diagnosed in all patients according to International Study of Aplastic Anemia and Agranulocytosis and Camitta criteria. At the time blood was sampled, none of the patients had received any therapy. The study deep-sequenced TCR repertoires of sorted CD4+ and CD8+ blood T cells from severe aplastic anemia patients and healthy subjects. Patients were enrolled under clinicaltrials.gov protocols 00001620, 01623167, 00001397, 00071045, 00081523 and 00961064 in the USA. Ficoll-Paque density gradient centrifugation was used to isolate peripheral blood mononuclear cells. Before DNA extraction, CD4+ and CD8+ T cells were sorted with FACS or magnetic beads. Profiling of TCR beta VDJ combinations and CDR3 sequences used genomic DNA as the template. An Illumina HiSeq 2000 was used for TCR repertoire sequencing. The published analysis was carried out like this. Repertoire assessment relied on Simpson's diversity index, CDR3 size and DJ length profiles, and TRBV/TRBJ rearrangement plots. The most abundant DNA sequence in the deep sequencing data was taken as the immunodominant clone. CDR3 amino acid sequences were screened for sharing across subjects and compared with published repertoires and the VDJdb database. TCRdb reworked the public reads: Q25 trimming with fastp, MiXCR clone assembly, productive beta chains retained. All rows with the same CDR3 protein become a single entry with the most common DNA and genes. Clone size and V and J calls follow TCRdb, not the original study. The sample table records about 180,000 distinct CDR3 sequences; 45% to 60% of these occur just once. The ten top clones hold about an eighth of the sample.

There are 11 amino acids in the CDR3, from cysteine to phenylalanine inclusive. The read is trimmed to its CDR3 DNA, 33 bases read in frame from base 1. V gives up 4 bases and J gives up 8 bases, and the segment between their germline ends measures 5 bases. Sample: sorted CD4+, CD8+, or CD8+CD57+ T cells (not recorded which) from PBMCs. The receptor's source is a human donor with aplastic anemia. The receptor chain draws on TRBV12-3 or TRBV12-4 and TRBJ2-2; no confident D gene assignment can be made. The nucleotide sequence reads TGTGCCAGCAGTTATAATGGGGAGCTGTTTTTT. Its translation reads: CASSYNGELFF.